The source of this T cell receptor beta chain is a study of molecular identifiers for immune sequencing clone quantification. Bulk TCR libraries used previously described methods and listed TCR primers. TCRdb reanalysed the PCR reads using MiXCR and keeps one entry per CDR3 protein. Of some 320,000 distinct CDR3 sequences in the sample, roughly 23% were seen once. Deletions cut 8 bases from V and 6 bases from J, with 19 bases between. The CDR3 covers 15 residues. Germline values: CDR1 SNHLY, CDR2 FYNNEI. This clonotype was counted between two and nine times. Its antigen is as yet unknown. Study-wide results and limits: Clones of above 20 RNA copies carried over 97% of effector molecules; in naive cells they carried under 1%.

This receptor was taken from a human donor in good health. Some libraries in this study had Jurkat cell RNA spiked in. The sequenced sample consisted of naive CD8+ T cells from blood, with Jurkat cell RNA spiked in. Documented subset: FACS-sorted CD8+CD4-CCR7+CD45RA+ naive T cells. The chain uses TRBV2 and TRBJ1-4; D is uncertain. CDR3 region: CASLDRHSVDEKLFF. CDR3 bases: TGTGCCAGCCTTGACCGACACTCTGTGGATGAAAAACTGTTTTTT.